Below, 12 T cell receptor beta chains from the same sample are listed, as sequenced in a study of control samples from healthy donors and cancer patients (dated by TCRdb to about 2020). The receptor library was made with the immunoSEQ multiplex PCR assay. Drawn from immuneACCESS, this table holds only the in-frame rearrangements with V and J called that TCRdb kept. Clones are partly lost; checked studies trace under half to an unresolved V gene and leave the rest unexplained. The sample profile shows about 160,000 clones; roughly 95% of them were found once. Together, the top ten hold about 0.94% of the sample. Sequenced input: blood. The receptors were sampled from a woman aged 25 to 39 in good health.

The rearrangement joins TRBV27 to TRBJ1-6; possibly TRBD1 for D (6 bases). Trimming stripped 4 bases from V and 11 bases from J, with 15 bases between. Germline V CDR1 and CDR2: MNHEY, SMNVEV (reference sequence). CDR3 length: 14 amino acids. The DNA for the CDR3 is TGTGCCAGCAGTTCAATCCAGGGGTTTCCACCCCTCCACTTT. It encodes CASSSIQGFPPLHF.

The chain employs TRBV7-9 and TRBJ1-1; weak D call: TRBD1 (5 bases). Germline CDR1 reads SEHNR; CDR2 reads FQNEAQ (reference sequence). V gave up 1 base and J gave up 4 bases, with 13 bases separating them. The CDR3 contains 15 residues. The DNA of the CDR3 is TGTGCCAGCAGCTTAGAAGGGGCAGGGATCACTGAAGCTTTCTTT. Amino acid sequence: CASSLEGAGITEAFF.

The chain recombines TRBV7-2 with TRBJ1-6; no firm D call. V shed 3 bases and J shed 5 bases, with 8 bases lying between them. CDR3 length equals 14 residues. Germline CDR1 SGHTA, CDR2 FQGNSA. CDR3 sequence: CASSFEVDNSPLHF. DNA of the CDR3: TGTGCCAGCAGCTTCGAGGTAGATAATTCACCCCTCCACTTT.

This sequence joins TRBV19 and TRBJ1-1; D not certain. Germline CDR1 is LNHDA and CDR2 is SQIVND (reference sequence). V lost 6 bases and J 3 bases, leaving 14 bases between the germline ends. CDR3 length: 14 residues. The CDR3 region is CASRSSGIHTEAFF. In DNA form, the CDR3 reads TGTGCCAGTAGATCTTCCGGGATACACACTGAAGCTTTCTTT.

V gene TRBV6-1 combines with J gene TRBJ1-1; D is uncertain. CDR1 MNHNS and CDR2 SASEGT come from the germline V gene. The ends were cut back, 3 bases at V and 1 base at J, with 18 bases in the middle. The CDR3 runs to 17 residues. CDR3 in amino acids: CASSEETYTFSNTEAFF. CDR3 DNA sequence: TGTGCCAGCAGTGAGGAGACCTATACCTTTTCGAACACTGAAGCTTTCTTT.

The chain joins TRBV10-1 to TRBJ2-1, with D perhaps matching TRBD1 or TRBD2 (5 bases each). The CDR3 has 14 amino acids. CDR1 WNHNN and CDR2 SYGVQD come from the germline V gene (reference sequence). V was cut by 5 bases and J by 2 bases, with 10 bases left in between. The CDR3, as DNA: TGCGCCAGCAGTAGGGGAGACCCCTACAATGAGCAGTTCTTC. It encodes CASSRGDPYNEQFF.

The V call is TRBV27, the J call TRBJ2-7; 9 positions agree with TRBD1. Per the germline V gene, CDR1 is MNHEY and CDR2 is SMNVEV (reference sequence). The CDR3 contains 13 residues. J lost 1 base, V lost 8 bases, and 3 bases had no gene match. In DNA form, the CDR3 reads TGTGCCAGCGGGACAGGGCCTTCCTACGAGCAGTACTTC. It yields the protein CASGTGPSYEQYF.

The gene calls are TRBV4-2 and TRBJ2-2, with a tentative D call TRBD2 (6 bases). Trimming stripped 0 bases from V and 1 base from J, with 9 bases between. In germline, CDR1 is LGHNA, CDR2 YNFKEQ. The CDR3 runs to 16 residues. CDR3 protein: CASSQELALNTGELFF. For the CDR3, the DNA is TGTGCCAGCAGCCAAGAACTAGCATTGAACACCGGGGAGCTGTTTTTT.

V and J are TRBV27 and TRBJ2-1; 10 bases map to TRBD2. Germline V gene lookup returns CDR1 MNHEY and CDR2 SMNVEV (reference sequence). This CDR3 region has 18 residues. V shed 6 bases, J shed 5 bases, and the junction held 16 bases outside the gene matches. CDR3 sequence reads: CASSPPPMTSGSHNEQFF. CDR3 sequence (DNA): TGTGCCAGCAGCCCACCGCCTATGACTAGCGGGTCCCACAATGAGCAGTTCTTC.

The CDR3 region has the DNA TGTGCCACCAGTGAAGGGAATCAGCCCCAGCATTTT. This codes for CATSEGNQPQHF. The chain uses TRBV24-1 and TRBJ1-5; D gene ambiguous. CDR3 length: 12 amino acids. Germline V gives CDR1 KGHDR, CDR2 SFDVKD. V lost 4 bases to trimming and J lost 4 bases, with 4 bases between them.

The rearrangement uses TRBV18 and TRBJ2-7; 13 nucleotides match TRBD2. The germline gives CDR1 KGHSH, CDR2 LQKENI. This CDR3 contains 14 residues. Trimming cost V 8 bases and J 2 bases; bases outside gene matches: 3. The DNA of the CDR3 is TGTGCCAGCACACTAGCGGGAGGGGCCTACGAGCAGTACTTC. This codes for CASTLAGGAYEQYF.

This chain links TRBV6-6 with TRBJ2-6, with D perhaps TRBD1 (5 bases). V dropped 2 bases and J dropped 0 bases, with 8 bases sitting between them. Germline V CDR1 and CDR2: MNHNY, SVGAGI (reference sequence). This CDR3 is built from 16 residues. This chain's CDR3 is CASSYDRGSGANVLTF. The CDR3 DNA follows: TGTGCCAGCAGTTACGACAGAGGCTCTGGGGCCAACGTCCTGACTTTC.